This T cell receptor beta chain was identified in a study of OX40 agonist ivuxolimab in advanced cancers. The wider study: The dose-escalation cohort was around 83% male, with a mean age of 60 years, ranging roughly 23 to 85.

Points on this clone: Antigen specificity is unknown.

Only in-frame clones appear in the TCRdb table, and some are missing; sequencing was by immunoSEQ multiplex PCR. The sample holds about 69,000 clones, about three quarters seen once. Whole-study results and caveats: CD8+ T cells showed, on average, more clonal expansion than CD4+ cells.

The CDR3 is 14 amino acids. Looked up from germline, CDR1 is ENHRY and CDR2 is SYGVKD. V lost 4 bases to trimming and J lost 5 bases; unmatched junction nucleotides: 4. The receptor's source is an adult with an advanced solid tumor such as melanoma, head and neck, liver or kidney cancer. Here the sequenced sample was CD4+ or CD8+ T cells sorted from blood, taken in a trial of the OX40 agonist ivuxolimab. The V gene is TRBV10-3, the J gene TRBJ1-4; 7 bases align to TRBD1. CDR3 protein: CAISAGDSNEKLFF. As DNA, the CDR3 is TGTGCCATCAGTGCTGGGGACAGCAATGAAAAACTGTTTTTT.